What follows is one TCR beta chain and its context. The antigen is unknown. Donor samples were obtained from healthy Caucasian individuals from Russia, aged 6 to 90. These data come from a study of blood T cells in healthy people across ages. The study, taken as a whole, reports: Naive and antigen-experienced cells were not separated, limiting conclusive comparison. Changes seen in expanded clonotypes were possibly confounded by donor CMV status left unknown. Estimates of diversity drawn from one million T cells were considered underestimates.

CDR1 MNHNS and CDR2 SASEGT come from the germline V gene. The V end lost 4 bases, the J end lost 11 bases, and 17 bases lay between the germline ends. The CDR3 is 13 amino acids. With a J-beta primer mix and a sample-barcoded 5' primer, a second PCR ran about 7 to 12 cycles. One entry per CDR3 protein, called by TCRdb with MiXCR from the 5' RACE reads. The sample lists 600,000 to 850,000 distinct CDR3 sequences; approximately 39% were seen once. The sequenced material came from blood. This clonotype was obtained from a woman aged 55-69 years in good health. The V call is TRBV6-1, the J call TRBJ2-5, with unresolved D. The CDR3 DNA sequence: TGTGCCAGCAGTGTAAGGGCCCTGGCAGAGCAGTACTTC. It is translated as CASSVRALAEQYF.